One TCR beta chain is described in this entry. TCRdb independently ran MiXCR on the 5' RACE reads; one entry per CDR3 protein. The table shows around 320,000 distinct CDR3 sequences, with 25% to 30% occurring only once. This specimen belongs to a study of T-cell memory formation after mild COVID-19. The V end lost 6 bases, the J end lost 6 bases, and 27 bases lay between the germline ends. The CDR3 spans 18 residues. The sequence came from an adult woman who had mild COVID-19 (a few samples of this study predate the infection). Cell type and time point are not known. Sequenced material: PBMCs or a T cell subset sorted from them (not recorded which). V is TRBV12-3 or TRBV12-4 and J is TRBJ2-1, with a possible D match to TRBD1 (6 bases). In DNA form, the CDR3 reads TGTGCCAGCAGAAGGGACACCGGTCGCTATACAATACGCAATGAGCAGTTCTTC. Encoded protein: CASRRDTGRYTIRNEQFF.